This TCR beta chain was captured in a study of Ad26.COV2.S vaccination and SARS-CoV-2 variants (dated by TCRdb to the early 2020s). Broadly, across the study: Donors in the vaccine arm were drawn from COV1001, a phase I-IIa trial of Ad26.COV2.S in healthy adults that was multicentre, randomized, double-blind and placebo-controlled. Ad26.COV2.S was administered intramuscularly at a dose of 5x10^10 or 1x10^11 viral particles, either as one shot or as two shots given 56 days apart. TCRbeta repertoire sequencing served as the tool for gauging how specific and how broad the SARS-CoV-2-reactive T cell receptors were following Ad26.COV2.S vaccination. A total of roughly 32 samples were included in the TCR-sequenced set, comprising roughly 19 Ad26.COV2.S vaccine recipients, 5 placebo recipients and 8 SARS-CoV-2 convalescent individuals. Trial participants were randomized into five groups of five, in which low-dose or high-dose Ad26.COV2.S was given once or twice, or placebo was given on both occasions. Blinding of investigators to trial group allocation was maintained during experiments and outcome assessment.

With regard to this clone: Its recognized antigen is unknown. The sample holds no much larger clone one base away, and base qualities are not on file.

General study outcomes and caveats: The study was not powered to compare responses between vaccine doses or regimens. Spike-specific TCR breadth was higher in Ad26.COV2.S recipients than in placebo recipients (P = 0.0014). The authors noted that the TCR breadth and depth analyses may have underestimated total T cell responses. Non-spike TCR breadth was comparable between vaccine and placebo recipients, consistent with the vaccine containing only spike. After vaccination, spike-specific CD8+ and CD4+ T cell responses were reported to show substantial breadth.

The intended sense of this specimen's treatment or condition label: roughly 18 received Ad26.COV2.S at low or high dose, single or two shots; roughly 5 received placebo; per-sample allocation not given. For vaccine and placebo recipients, the sequenced repertoires came from samples collected on day 63 after the first injection. Between 29 July and 7 August 2020, Cohort 1b enrolled fewer than 30 adults aged 18-55 years at one site in Boston, USA. Ad26.COV2.S was a replication-incompetent adenovirus type 26 vector expressing a prefusion-stabilized SARS-CoV-2 spike protein from the original Wuhan strain. The immunoSEQ Assay was the method used to sequence TCRbeta CDR3 regions. After extraction, genomic DNA underwent amplification by bias-controlled multiplex PCR, followed by high-throughput sequencing. In the source study's methods: To quantify the absolute abundance of every unique TCRbeta CDR3 region, sequences were collapsed and filtered. T cell fraction was estimated by normalization of TCRbeta template counts to usable DNA, with usable DNA being measured through amplification of reference genes present in all nucleated cells. Repertoire TCRs were annotated as SARS-CoV-2-specific by exact matching of V gene, CDR3 amino acid sequence and J gene to a known reactive TCR set. The reference SARS-CoV-2 TCR set was obtained from MIRA and was filtered for enrichment in COVID-19-positive ImmuneCODE repertoires, whereby public or cross-reactive TCRs were removed. Drawing on the MIRA antigens, annotated TCRs were analysed further at the level of specific ORF or position within ORF. Breadth was defined as the number of annotated unique rearrangements divided by the total number of unique productive rearrangements, and depth was defined as the summed frequency of the annotated unique rearrangements. Group comparisons of TCR breadth used two-sided Wilcoxon rank-sum tests. The immuneACCESS repertoire file appears here via TCRdb, limited to in-frame rearrangements. These files lack a portion of the clones; in checked studies, under half of the deficit traces to unresolved V genes, and the cause of the others is not known. V and J calls and clone size are copied from that table; D and trimming were computed from the DNA. This sample gives about 350,000 clones in total; around 89% of them show up just once. The ten largest clones represent roughly 5% of the sample.

The germline ends are 21 bases apart after V is trimmed by 4 bases and J by 9 bases. The CDR3 numbers 15 residues from cysteine through phenylalanine. Here the CDR3 DNA is all that survives: 45 bases in frame from base 1. CDR1 MNHEY and CDR2 SMNVEV were looked up in the germline V gene (reference sequence). The sequence was obtained from a person between 18 and 59 years old who received the Ad26.COV2.S COVID-19 vaccine or a placebo. Material: peripheral blood, obtained in a trial of Ad26.COV2.S vaccine versus placebo. The sequence is built from TRBV27 and TRBJ2-5; the D region may be TRBD1 or TRBD2, each matching 5 bases equally. The encoded CDR3 is CASSSAQDVRGAQYF. The base sequence is TGTGCCAGCAGTTCCGCCCAGGACGTGAGGGGAGCCCAGTACTTC.